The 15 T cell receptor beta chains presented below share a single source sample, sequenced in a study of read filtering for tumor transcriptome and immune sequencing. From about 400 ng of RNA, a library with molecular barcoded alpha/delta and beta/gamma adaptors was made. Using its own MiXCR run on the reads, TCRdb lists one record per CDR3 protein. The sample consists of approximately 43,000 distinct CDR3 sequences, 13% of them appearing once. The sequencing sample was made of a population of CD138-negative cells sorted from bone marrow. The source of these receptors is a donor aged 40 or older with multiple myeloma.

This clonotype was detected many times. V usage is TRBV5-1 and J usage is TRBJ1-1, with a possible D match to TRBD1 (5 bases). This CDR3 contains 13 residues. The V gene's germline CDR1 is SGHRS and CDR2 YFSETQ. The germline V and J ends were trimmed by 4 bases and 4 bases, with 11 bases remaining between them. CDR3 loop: CASSRTGGTEAFF. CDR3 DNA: TGCGCCAGCAGCCGTACTGGGGGCACTGAAGCTTTCTTT.

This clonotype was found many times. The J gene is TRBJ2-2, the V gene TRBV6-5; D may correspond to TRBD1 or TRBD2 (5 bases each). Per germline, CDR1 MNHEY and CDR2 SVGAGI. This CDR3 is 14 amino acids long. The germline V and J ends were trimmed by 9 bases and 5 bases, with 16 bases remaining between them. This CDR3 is CASKTGWGTGELFF. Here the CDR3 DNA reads TGTGCCAGTAAAACAGGATGGGGGACCGGGGAGCTGTTTTTT.

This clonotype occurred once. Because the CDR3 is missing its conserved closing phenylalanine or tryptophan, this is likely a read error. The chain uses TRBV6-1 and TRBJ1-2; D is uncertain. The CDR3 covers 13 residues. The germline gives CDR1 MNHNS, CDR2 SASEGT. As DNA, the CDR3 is TGTACCAGCAGTCCCCGGACGGAGTATGGCTACACCCTC. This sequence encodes CTSSPRTEYGYTL.

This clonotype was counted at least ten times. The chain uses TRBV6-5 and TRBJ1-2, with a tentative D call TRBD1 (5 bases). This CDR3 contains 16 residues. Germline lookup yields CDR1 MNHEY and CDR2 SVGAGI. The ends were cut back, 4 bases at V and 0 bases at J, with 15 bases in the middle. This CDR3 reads CASSFGPRGPNYGYTF. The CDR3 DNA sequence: TGTGCCAGCAGTTTTGGGCCGCGGGGCCCTAACTATGGCTACACCTTC.

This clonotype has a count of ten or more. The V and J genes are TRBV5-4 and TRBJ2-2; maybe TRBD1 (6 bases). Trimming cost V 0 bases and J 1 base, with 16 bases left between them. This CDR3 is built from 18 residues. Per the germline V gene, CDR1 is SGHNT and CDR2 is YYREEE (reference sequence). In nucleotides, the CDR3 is TGTGCCAGCAGCTTGGAGTATTTGGCAGGGGTGAACACCGGGGAGCTGTTTTTT. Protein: CASSLEYLAGVNTGELFF. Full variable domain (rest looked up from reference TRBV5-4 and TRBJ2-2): ETGVTQSPTHLIKTRGQQVTLRCSSQSGHNTVSWYQQALGQGPQFIFQYYREEENGRGNFPPRFSGLQFPNYSSELNVNALELDDSALYLCASSLEYLAGVNTGELFFGEGSRLTVL.

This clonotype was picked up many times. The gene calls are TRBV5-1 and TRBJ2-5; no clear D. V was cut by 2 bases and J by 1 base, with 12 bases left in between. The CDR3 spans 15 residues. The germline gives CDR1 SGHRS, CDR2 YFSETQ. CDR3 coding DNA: TGCGCCAGCAGCTTTCAGCAGGCAACCCAAGAGACCCAGTACTTC. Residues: CASSFQQATQETQYF.

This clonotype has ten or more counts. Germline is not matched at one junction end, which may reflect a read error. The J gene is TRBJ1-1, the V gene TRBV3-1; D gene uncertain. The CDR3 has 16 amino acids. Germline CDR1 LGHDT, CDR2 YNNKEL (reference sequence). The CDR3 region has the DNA TGTGCCAGCAGTCAAGCGAGAGGCACCGGCAACTCGGAAGCTTTCTTT. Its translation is CASSQARGTGNSEAFF. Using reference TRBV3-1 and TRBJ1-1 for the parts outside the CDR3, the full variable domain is DTAVSQTPKYLVTQMGNDKSIKCEQNLGHDTMYWYKQDSKKFLKIMFSYNNKELIINETVPNRFSPKSPDKAHLNLHINSLELGDSAVYFCASSQARGTGNSEAFFGQGTRLTVV.

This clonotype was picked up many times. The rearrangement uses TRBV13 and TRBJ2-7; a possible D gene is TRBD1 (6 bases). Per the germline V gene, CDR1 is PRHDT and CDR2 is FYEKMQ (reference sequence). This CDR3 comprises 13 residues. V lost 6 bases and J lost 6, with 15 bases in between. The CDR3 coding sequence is TGTGCCAGCAGGACCACAGGGTCGGGCGAGCAGTACTTC. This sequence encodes CASRTTGSGEQYF.

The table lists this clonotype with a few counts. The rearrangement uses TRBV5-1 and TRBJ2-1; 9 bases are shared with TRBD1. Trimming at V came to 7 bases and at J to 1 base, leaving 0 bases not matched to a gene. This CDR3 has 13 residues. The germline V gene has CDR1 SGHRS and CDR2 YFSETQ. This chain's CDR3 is CASGQGSYNEQFF. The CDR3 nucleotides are TGCGCCAGCGGACAGGGGTCCTACAATGAGCAGTTCTTC. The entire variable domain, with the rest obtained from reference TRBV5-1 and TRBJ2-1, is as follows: KAGVTQTPRYLIKTRGQQVTLSCSPISGHRSVSWYQQTPGQGLQFLFEYFSETQRNKGNFPGRFSGRQFSNSRSEMNVSTLELGDSALYLCASGQGSYNEQFFGPGTRLTVL.

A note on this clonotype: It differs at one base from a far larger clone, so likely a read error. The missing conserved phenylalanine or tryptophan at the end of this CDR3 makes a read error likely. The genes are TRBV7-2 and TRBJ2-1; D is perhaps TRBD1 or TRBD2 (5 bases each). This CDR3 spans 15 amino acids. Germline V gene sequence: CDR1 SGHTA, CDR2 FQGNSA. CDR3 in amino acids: CASSLQGTGRNGQFS. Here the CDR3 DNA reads TGTGCCAGCAGCTTACAAGGGACCGGGCGCAATGGGCAGTTCTCC.

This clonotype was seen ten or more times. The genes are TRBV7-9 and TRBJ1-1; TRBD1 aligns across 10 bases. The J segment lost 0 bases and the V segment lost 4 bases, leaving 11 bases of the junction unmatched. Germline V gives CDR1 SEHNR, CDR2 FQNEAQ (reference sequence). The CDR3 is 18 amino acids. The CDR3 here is CASSSPGQGVVLNTEAFF. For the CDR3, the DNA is TGTGCCAGCAGCTCCCCAGGACAGGGGGTTGTACTGAACACTGAAGCTTTCTTT.

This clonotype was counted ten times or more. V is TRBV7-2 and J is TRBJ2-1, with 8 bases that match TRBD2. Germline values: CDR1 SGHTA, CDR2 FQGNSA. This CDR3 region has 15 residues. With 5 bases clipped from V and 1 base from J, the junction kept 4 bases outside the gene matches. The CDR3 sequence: CASSGTSYSYNEQFF. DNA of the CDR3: TGTGCCAGCAGCGGGACTAGTTATTCCTACAATGAGCAGTTCTTC.

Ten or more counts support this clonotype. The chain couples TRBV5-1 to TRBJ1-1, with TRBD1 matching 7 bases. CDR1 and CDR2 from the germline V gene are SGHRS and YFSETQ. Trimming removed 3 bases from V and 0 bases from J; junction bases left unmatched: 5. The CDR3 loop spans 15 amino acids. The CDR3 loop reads CASSSGQILNTEAFF. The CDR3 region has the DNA TGCGCCAGCAGCTCGGGACAGATTTTGAACACTGAAGCTTTCTTT. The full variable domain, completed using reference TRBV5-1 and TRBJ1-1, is KAGVTQTPRYLIKTRGQQVTLSCSPISGHRSVSWYQQTPGQGLQFLFEYFSETQRNKGNFPGRFSGRQFSNSRSEMNVSTLELGDSALYLCASSSGQILNTEAFFGQGTRLTVV.

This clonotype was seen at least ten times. In DNA, the CDR3 is TGCGCCAGCAGCTTGGAATATCAAGAGACCCAGTACTTC. Its protein product is CASSLEYQETQYF. This chain joins TRBV5-1 and TRBJ2-5; D unresolved. The CDR3 length is 13 residues. CDR1 SGHRS and CDR2 YFSETQ come from the germline V gene. V was trimmed by 0 bases and J by 2 bases, leaving 5 bases between them.

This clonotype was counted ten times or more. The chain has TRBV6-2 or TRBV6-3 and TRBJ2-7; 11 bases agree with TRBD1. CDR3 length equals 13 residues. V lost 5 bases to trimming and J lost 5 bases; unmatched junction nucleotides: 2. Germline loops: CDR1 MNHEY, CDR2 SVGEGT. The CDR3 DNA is TGTGCCAGCAGTCGGGACAGGGGGGACGAGCAGTACTTC. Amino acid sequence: CASSRDRGDEQYF.